This entry lists 26 T cell receptor beta chains sequenced from one sample in a study of OX40 agonist ivuxolimab in advanced cancers. The table came from immunoSEQ multiplex PCR; TCRdb's copy has only in-frame clones and leaves some out. The profile shows 26,000 or so clones, roughly 83% of them singletons. This specimen was CD4+ or CD8+ T cells sorted from blood, taken in a trial of the OX40 agonist ivuxolimab. The source of these receptors is an adult with an advanced solid tumor such as melanoma, head and neck, liver or kidney cancer.

This clone was counted once. The chain recombines TRBV11-2 with TRBJ2-5; TRBD1 is a possible D gene (5 bases). Germline V gene sequence: CDR1 SGHAT, CDR2 FQNNGV. The CDR3 length is 13 residues. The V end was cut by 7 bases, the J end by 3 bases, with 12 bases between. CDR3 amino acids: CASNERGKETQYF. The DNA for the CDR3 is TGTGCCAGCAACGAAAGGGGTAAAGAGACCCAGTACTTC.

The chain recombines TRBV5-1 with TRBJ1-1; D unclear. The CDR3 has 13 residues. CDR1 and CDR2 (germline): SGHRS, YFSETQ. Deletions cut 0 bases from V and 3 bases from J, with 6 bases between. This CDR3 reads CASSLAGYTEAFF. The CDR3 DNA follows: TGCGCCAGCAGCTTGGCGGGGTACACTGAAGCTTTCTTT.

This clone was detected a few times. This sequence joins TRBV18 and TRBJ2-1, with 9 positions matching TRBD2. CDR3 size: 16 residues. V gave up 1 base and J gave up 2 bases; unmatched junction bases: 3. From germline, CDR1 is KGHSH and CDR2 LQKENI. The CDR3 nucleotides are TGTGCCAGCTCACCACTAGCGGGAGTTACCTACAATGAGCAGTTCTTC. Amino acid sequence: CASSPLAGVTYNEQFF.

CDR3 loop: CASSARLPPDTQYF. The DNA for the CDR3 is TGTGCCAGCAGCGCCAGGCTCCCACCTGATACGCAGTATTTT. This chain joins TRBV11-3 and TRBJ2-3, with D unresolved. Trimming removed 5 bases from V and 6 bases from J, with 15 bases in between. The CDR3 covers 14 residues. From germline, CDR1 is SGHNT and CDR2 YENEEA. Combining the CDR3 with reference TRBV11-3 and TRBJ2-3 gives the whole variable domain EAGVVQSPRYKIIEKKQPVAFWCNPISGHNTLYWYLQNLGQGPELLIRYENEEAVDDSQLPKDRFSAERLKGVDSTLKIQPAELGDSAVYLCASSARLPPDTQYFGPGTRLTVL.

V and J are TRBV14 and TRBJ2-5, with 8 positions matching TRBD1. Germline lookup yields CDR1 SGHDN and CDR2 FVKESK. This CDR3 is 13 amino acids long. J was trimmed by 5 bases and V by 5 bases; bases with no gene match: 4. CDR3 nucleotides: TGTGCCAGCAGCTTCTGGACAGGGGAGACCCAGTACTTC. The encoded protein is CASSFWTGETQYF.

The rearrangement joins TRBV13 to TRBJ2-2; the match to TRBD1 covers 7 bases. Unmatched junction bases numbered 6, after V lost 4 bases and J lost 4 bases. Germline V gene lookup returns CDR1 PRHDT and CDR2 FYEKMQ (reference sequence). The CDR3 consists of 15 residues. CDR3 sequence reads: CASSSGTVSTGELFF. The DNA for the CDR3 is TGTGCCAGCAGCTCCGGGACAGTCAGCACCGGGGAGCTGTTTTTT.

The chain couples TRBV11-2 to TRBJ2-3, with 8 positions matching TRBD1. After removal of 5 bases from V and 6 bases from J, the junction contained 16 bases not matched to a gene. This CDR3 is built from 17 residues. The germline V gene has CDR1 SGHAT and CDR2 FQNNGV. CDR3 DNA sequence: TGTGCCAGCAGCGGGTGGACAGGGTGGCAACCCAGGGATACGCAGTATTTT. This codes for CASSGWTGWQPRDTQYF.

The V call is TRBV4-1, the J call TRBJ1-4; D is ambiguous. From germline, CDR1 is MGHRA and CDR2 YSYEKL. V gave up 4 bases and J gave up 4 bases, with 19 bases separating them. This CDR3 contains 17 residues. CDR3 amino acids: CASSRDPTGMVNEKLFF. The DNA for the CDR3 is TGCGCCAGCAGCCGAGACCCGACGGGAATGGTTAATGAAAAACTGTTTTTT.

J is TRBJ1-1 and V is TRBV5-1; D call uncertain. The germline V gene has CDR1 SGHRS and CDR2 YFSETQ. The length of the CDR3 is 15 residues. The germline V and J ends were trimmed by 0 bases and 5 bases, with 14 bases remaining between them. This chain's CDR3 is CASSLVNGVGTEAFF. The CDR3 coding sequence is TGCGCCAGCAGCTTGGTTAATGGGGTCGGTACTGAAGCTTTCTTT.

The V call is TRBV4-1, the J call TRBJ1-5, with D possibly matching TRBD1 (6 bases). CDR1 and CDR2 from the germline V gene are MGHRA and YSYEKL. The CDR3 has 18 residues. Trimming removed 0 bases from V and 4 bases from J, with 19 bases in between. This CDR3 is CASSQDGPLQGRNQPQHF. As DNA, the CDR3 is TGCGCCAGCAGCCAAGATGGCCCCCTACAGGGAAGGAATCAGCCCCAGCATTTT.

This sequence joins TRBV5-1 and TRBJ2-7, with D perhaps given as TRBD1 or TRBD2 (5 bases each). This CDR3 contains 15 residues. Germline CDR1 SGHRS, CDR2 YFSETQ. Trimming shortened V by 0 bases and J by 2 bases, and 12 bases separated the two germline ends. The CDR3 spells CASSLDPGTTYEQYF. DNA of the CDR3: TGCGCCAGCAGCTTGGATCCAGGGACCACCTACGAGCAGTACTTC.

This chain links TRBV25-1 with TRBJ1-2; D call uncertain. This CDR3 is 13 amino acids long. V shed 2 bases and J shed 8 bases, with 12 bases lying between them. Germline V gene sequence: CDR1 MGHDK, CDR2 SYGVNS. CDR3 coding DNA: TGTGCCAGCAGTGAACTGTTAGGGCGCGGCTACACCTTC. It yields the protein CASSELLGRGYTF.

This sequence joins TRBV6-5 and TRBJ2-1; possibly TRBD1 or TRBD2 for D (5 bases each). The CDR3 is made up of 12 amino acids. Trimming stripped 3 bases from V and 8 bases from J, with 8 bases between. CDR1 and CDR2 (germline): MNHEY, SVGAGI. This CDR3 reads CASSYEGHEQFF. The CDR3 DNA follows: TGTGCCAGCAGTTATGAGGGGCATGAGCAGTTCTTC.

The V call is TRBV27, the J call TRBJ1-1; a possible D gene is TRBD1 (6 bases). CDR1 MNHEY and CDR2 SMNVEV come from the germline V gene (reference sequence). Trimming shortened V by 0 bases and J by 0 bases, and 8 bases separated the two germline ends. The CDR3 runs to 15 residues. The CDR3 spells CASSLSPGVNTEAFF. The DNA of the CDR3 is TGTGCCAGCAGTTTATCGCCAGGGGTGAACACTGAAGCTTTCTTT.

V and J are TRBV5-1 and TRBJ2-2; possible D gene TRBD1, 5 bases. Germline lookup yields CDR1 SGHRS and CDR2 YFSETQ. This CDR3 comprises 16 residues. The V and J ends lost 0 bases and 1 base respectively, with 10 bases between them. CDR3 region: CASSLARQKNTGELFF. In DNA form, the CDR3 reads TGCGCCAGCAGCTTGGCCCGACAGAAGAACACCGGGGAGCTGTTTTTT.

The chain links TRBV19 to TRBJ1-1; 7 bases are shared with TRBD1. Germline V gene data show CDR1 as LNHDA and CDR2 as SQIVND (reference sequence). V shed 8 bases, J shed 6 bases, and the junction held 6 bases outside the gene matches. The CDR3 runs 12 residues. This CDR3 reads CASRQGGAEAFF. DNA for the CDR3: TGTGCCAGTCGACAGGGAGGGGCTGAAGCTTTCTTT.

The J gene is TRBJ2-1, the V gene TRBV10-3, with D tentatively TRBD2 (6 bases). There are 12 residues in the CDR3. The V end lost 6 bases, the J end lost 8 bases, and 11 bases lay between the germline ends. Germline CDR1 and CDR2: ENHRY and SYGVKD. Here the CDR3 reads CAIRRPGDEQFF. CDR3 nucleotides: TGTGCCATCAGGCGACCGGGGGATGAGCAGTTCTTC.

The chain uses TRBV5-4 and TRBJ1-1; D is ambiguous. V was shortened by 4 bases and J by 1 base, with 11 bases between the two germline ends. CDR1 and CDR2 (germline): SGHNT, YYREEE (reference sequence). The CDR3 runs 14 residues. CDR3 in DNA: TGTGCCAGCAGCCGAACGGGAACGAACACTGAAGCTTTCTTT. It specifies CASSRTGTNTEAFF.

V gene TRBV6-5 combines with J gene TRBJ2-7, with D perhaps TRBD1 (6 bases). V lost 1 base and J lost 6, with 13 bases in between. CDR1 is MNHEY and CDR2 is SVGAGI in the germline V gene. CDR3 size: 14 residues. CDR3 sequence: CASSYFTDSGEQYF. For the CDR3, the DNA is TGTGCCAGCAGTTACTTTACGGACAGCGGCGAGCAGTACTTC.

V gene TRBV4-3 combines with J gene TRBJ2-7; 7 bases agree with TRBD2. Germline trimming cut 1 base from V and 2 bases from J; bases unmatched to any gene: 5. The CDR3 contains 15 residues. The V gene's germline CDR1 is LGHNA and CDR2 YSLEER. The CDR3: CASSQGSSGAYEQYF. The CDR3 DNA reads as TGCGCCAGCAGCCAAGGCTCGAGCGGGGCCTACGAGCAGTACTTC.

The chain couples TRBV13 to TRBJ2-3; no definite D call. Trimming pared 0 bases from V and 4 bases from J, leaving 8 bases between. Germline V gene lookup returns CDR1 PRHDT and CDR2 FYEKMQ (reference sequence). The CDR3 runs to 14 residues. The CDR3 DNA reads as TGTGCCAGCAGCTTAGGTCCCACTGCAGATACGCAGTATTTT. It encodes CASSLGPTADTQYF.

V and J are TRBV2 and TRBJ1-3, with D possibly TRBD1 on 6 matching bases. CDR1 SNHLY and CDR2 FYNNEI come from the germline V gene. This CDR3 has 16 amino acids. Trimming cost V 4 bases and J 0 bases, with 13 bases left between them. The CDR3 region is CASSVDSSISGNTIYF. The CDR3 region has the DNA TGTGCCAGCAGTGTGGACAGTTCCATCTCTGGAAACACCATATATTTT.

This chain connects TRBV4-1 to TRBJ2-7; 8 bases line up with TRBD1. The germline V gene encodes CDR1 MGHRA and CDR2 YSYEKL. This CDR3 has 17 residues. Trimming cost V 0 bases and J 3 bases; bases outside gene matches: 10. This CDR3 reads CASSQDRGQEQRYEQYF. In DNA, the CDR3 is TGCGCCAGCAGCCAAGATAGGGGACAGGAACAACGCTACGAGCAGTACTTC.

The chain carries TRBV4-3 and TRBJ1-1; 11 positions match TRBD1. The germline V gene encodes CDR1 LGHNA and CDR2 YSLEER. J lost 5 bases, V lost 2 bases, and 13 bases had no gene match. The CDR3 consists of 18 residues. The CDR3 loop is CASSQLWTGGMAGTEAFF. CDR3 in DNA: TGCGCCAGCAGCCAACTCTGGACAGGGGGCATGGCGGGGACTGAAGCTTTCTTT.

V and J are TRBV4-3 and TRBJ1-4; D remains unclear. V was shortened by 1 base and J by 5 bases, with 14 bases between the two germline ends. CDR3 length: 16 residues. Germline lookup yields CDR1 LGHNA and CDR2 YSLEER. The CDR3 reads CASSQGPPPVNEKLFF. DNA for the CDR3: TGCGCCAGCAGCCAAGGACCTCCTCCTGTGAATGAAAAACTGTTTTTT.

This clone was seen only once. This chain uses TRBV5-6 with TRBJ2-7; D assignment may be TRBD1 or TRBD2 (6 bases each). Between the trimmed V and J ends, which lost 0 bases and 5 bases, there was a span of 12 bases. Germline CDR1 reads SGHDT; CDR2 reads YYEEEE. The CDR3 is 14 residues long. CDR3 nucleotides: TGTGCCAGCAGCTTGGAGGGGGGCCATCACGAGCAGTACTTC. Amino acids: CASSLEGGHHEQYF.